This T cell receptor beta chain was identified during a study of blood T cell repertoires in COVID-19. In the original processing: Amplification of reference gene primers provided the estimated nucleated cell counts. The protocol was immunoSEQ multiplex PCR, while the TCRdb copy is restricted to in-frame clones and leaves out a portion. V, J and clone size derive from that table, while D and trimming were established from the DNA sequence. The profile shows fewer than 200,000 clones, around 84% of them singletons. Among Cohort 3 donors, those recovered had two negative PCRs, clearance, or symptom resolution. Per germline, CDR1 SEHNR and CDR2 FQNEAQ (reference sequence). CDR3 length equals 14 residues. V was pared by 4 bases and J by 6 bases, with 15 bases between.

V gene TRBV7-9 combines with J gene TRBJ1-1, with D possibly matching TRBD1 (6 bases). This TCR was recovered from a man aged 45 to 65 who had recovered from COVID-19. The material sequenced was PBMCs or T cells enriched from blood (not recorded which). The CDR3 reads CASSSGQNIAEAFF. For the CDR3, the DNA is TGTGCCAGCAGCTCAGGACAGAATATAGCTGAAGCTTTCTTT.